Listed here are 3 T cell receptor beta chains from one sample, sequenced in a study of shared clonotypes between healthy human individuals. Libraries were prepared by immunoSEQ multiplex PCR; TCRdb keeps only in-frame clonotypes and omits some of them. The profile shows roughly 1,000,000 clones, 70% to 80% of them singletons. Sequencing used memory CD4+ T cells from PBMCs. The subset is: CD45RA-negative fraction. The source of these receptors is a man between 18 and 35 years old in good health. Some clones in this sample may be carry-over from other donors' samples.

This clone was detected only once. The chain links TRBV4-1 to TRBJ2-7; 10 positions agree with TRBD1. The CDR3 is made up of 15 amino acids. The germline V gene has CDR1 MGHRA and CDR2 YSYEKL. Trimming at V came to 4 bases and at J to 2 bases, leaving 5 bases not matched to a gene. The CDR3 DNA is TGCGCCAGCAGCCGGGGGACAGGGGACCCCTACGAGCAGTACTTC. Translation: CASSRGTGDPYEQYF.

This clone was found many times. The chain links TRBV4-2 to TRBJ2-7; TRBD2 matches at 11 bases. CDR1 is LGHNA and CDR2 is YNFKEQ in the germline V gene. The CDR3 length is 15 residues. V shed 3 bases, J shed 0 bases, and the junction held 1 base outside the gene matches. CDR3 DNA: TGTGCCAGCAGCCAGGGACTAGCGGCCTCCTACGAGCAGTACTTC. This translates into CASSQGLAASYEQYF.

As for this clone: Other DNA sequences of this sample code for an identical CDR3. V is TRBV6-5 and J is TRBJ2-7; 7 bases align to TRBD1. The CDR3 covers 14 residues. Germline values: CDR1 MNHEY, CDR2 SVGAGI. The ends lost 6 bases at V and 4 bases at J; junction bases unmatched: 9. This CDR3 is CASRPPGQSYEQYF. The CDR3 DNA follows: TGTGCCAGCAGACCACCGGGACAGAGTTACGAGCAGTACTTC.